The clone carrying this T cell receptor (beta chain) was recorded a few times. Its antigen is unknown. This entry belongs to a study of PD-1 blockade in classical Hodgkin lymphoma. Study conclusions and caveats: The origin of the repertoire differences remains undefined, with disease activity or prior therapy as possible causes. When set against healthy donors, newly diagnosed patients were reported to show lower baseline TCR diversity.

Germline V gene lookup returns CDR1 SNHLY and CDR2 FYNNEI. The CDR3 totals 13 residues. The V and J ends lost 3 bases and 7 bases respectively, with 7 bases between them. Documented time point: newly diagnosed, previously untreated cHL patient sample. Purified CD4+ T cells were obtained from thawed PBMCs through magnetic negative selection. The comparison group had newly diagnosed, previously untreated classical Hodgkin lymphoma. The data were produced by immunoSEQ multiplex PCR, yet TCRdb's version contains in-frame clones alone and is incomplete. Here the sample spans 24,000 or so clones, about 90% being singletons.

Sequenced sample: CD4+ T cells from blood. The origin of this receptor is a human donor with classical Hodgkin lymphoma. This chain links TRBV2 with TRBJ1-6, with a possible D match to TRBD1 (5 bases). The CDR3 DNA sequence: TGTGCCAGCAGTGACGAGGGGAATTCACCCCTCCACTTT. Its protein product is CASSDEGNSPLHF.